Listed below are T cell receptor beta chains from one sample, sequenced in a study of T cells in Graves' hyperthyroidism and ophthalmopathy. Via MiXCR, TCRdb re-called the multiplex PCR reads, giving one row per CDR3 protein. This sample has 480,000 or so distinct CDR3 sequences; about 15% occur once, and the top ten carry about 17%. The sample taken for sequencing was blood. All receptors derive from a woman aged 18-29 years with Graves' hyperthyroidism. CDR3s leave out the opening cysteine and the closing phenylalanine or tryptophan.

cdr3_aa | v_call
ASSLESQNNEQF | TRBV5-1
SGTGGVGTGELF | TRBV29-1
ASSLGPIGPNEQF | TRBV5-1
ASSSRSGSLGGANVLT | TRBV7-2
ASSTRGSRASGELF | TRBV12-3/TRBV12-4
SAGSGDTQY | TRBV29-1
ASSPPGQGNQPQH | TRBV18
ASSPTGTSGGEQY | TRBV12-3/TRBV12-4
SASWGTVPEAF | TRBV20-1
ASATSGSYNEQF | TRBV30
ASSVRASNTEAF | TRBV5-1
ASSPNRGPEYEQC | TRBV5-1
ASSFDSGRYNEQF | TRBV7-3
ASFRGPYTEAF | TRBV27
ASRSRSGPGGTEAF | TRBV12-3/TRBV12-4
ASSQDRGGPAYEQY | TRBV4-1
ASGPRGIGTEAF | TRBV5-1
ASSDRPTDTQY | TRBV10-1
ASSGLSGQPSYGYT | TRBV6-1
ASSLGIPGTGSYEQY | TRBV7-3
ASSLVRPRVRTGELF | TRBV7-8
ASSLDTYGYT | TRBV28
ASSYRPSGRTGELF | TRBV6-2/TRBV6-3
ASSLGQGNEETQY | TRBV11-3
ASSLEGAFEETQY | TRBV5-1
ASTRSDNSPLH | TRBV6-1
ATVGGTSGGHYTGELF | TRBV15
ASSLSFAYGYT | TRBV27
ASSTPGQGNNAF | TRBV4-1
ASSALIAGGRETQY | TRBV7-6
ASSAAVGLLGTIY | TRBV27
ATSRVTDAEAF | TRBV15
ASSLGGQYGYT | TRBV7-9
ASSQSGGASDTQY | TRBV4-2
ASSGAASTDTQY | TRBV28
ASSEGTTDTQY | TRBV6-1
ASSFSAGGKGYT | TRBV27
ASSWTSGGIEQY | TRBV12-3/TRBV12-4
ATSQREGPGELF | TRBV2
ASSSDKRYTEAF | TRBV18
ASSVERGWDEQF | TRBV9
ASTFRGLITMNTEAF | TRBV12-3/TRBV12-4
ASISYSCRYEQY | TRBV6-4
ASSQGLGSWTEAF | TRBV4-1
ASSQGLAGGPLNIQY | TRBV11-2
ASSESPGASGYNEQF | TRBV10-2
ASSYGVWGQGYEQY | TRBV6-6
ASSRGGTAYEQY | TRBV7-9
ASSQDGQGTPEQF | TRBV3-1
ASSFLAGETQY | TRBV28
ASRRRLANEQF | TRBV6-1
ASSILRPHEQY | TRBV12-3/TRBV12-4
ASSSTGLFSQNEQF | TRBV12-3/TRBV12-4
ASTGVQGMNTEAF | TRBV7-2
SVDRGDTQY | TRBV29-1
ASSLSGVGSPLH | TRBV27
ASSQGWAGGTEAF | TRBV3-1
AISDLGGKETQY | TRBV7-9
SARILAGTDTQY | TRBV20-1